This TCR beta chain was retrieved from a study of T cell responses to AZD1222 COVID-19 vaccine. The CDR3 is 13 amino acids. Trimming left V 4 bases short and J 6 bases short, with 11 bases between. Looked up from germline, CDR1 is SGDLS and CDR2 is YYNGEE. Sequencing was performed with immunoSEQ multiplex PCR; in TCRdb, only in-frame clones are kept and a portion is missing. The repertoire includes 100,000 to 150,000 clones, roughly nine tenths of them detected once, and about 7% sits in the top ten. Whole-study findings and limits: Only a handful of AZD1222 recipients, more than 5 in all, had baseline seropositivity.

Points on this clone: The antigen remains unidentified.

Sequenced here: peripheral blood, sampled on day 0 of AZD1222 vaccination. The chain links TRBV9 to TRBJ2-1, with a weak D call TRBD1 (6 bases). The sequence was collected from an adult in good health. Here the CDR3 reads CASSTGLPNEQFF. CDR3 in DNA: TGTGCCAGCAGCACAGGGCTCCCCAATGAGCAGTTCTTC. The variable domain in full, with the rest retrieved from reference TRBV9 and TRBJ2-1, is DSGVTQTPKHLITATGQRVTLRCSPRSGDLSVYWYQQSLDQGLQFLIQYYNGEERAKGNILERFSAQQFPDLHSELNLSSLELGDSALYFCASSTGLPNEQFFGPGTRLTVL.